This TCR beta chain was captured in a study of blood T cell repertoires in COVID-19. Overall study context: Sites in the United States, Italy and Spain provided acute and convalescent COVID-19 samples.

Under the authors' procedure: The assay estimated nucleated cells by amplifying reference gene primers. TCRdb's table, derived via immunoSEQ multiplex PCR, lists solely in-frame clones and lacks some. Clone size and V and J calls were adopted from that table, with D and trimming inferred from the DNA. The sample records around 240,000 clones, about 90% being singletons. CDR1 and CDR2 from the germline V gene are MNHNS and SASEGT. The CDR3 is 18 residues long. Germline trimming cut 0 bases from V and 3 bases from J; bases unmatched to any gene: 8. The sample holds a few counts of this clone. This study enrolled people aged roughly 18 to 89 from around 25 US geographic areas.

Sample: PBMCs or T cells enriched from blood (not recorded which). The receptor was derived from a human donor in a cohort exposed to, infected with or recovered from COVID-19 (not recorded which). The donor label of this sample is uncertain. The chain is built from TRBV6-1 and TRBJ1-4; TRBD1 agrees at 9 bases. DNA of the CDR3: TGTGCCAGCAGTGAAGCGCCGGGACAGGGCTTGTCTAATGAAAAACTGTTTTTT. It translates to CASSEAPGQGLSNEKLFF.